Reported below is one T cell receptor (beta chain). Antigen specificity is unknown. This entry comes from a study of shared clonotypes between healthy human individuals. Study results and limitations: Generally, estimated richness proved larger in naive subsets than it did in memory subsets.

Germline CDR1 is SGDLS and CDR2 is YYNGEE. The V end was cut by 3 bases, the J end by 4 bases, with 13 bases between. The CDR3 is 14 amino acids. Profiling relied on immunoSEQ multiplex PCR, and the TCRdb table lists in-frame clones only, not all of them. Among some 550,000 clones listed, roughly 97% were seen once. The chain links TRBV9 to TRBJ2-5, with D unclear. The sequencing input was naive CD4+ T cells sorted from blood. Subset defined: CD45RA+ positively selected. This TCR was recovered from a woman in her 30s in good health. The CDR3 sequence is CASSAGGVRETQYF. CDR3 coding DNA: TGTGCCAGCAGCGCCGGTGGGGTGAGAGAGACCCAGTACTTC.